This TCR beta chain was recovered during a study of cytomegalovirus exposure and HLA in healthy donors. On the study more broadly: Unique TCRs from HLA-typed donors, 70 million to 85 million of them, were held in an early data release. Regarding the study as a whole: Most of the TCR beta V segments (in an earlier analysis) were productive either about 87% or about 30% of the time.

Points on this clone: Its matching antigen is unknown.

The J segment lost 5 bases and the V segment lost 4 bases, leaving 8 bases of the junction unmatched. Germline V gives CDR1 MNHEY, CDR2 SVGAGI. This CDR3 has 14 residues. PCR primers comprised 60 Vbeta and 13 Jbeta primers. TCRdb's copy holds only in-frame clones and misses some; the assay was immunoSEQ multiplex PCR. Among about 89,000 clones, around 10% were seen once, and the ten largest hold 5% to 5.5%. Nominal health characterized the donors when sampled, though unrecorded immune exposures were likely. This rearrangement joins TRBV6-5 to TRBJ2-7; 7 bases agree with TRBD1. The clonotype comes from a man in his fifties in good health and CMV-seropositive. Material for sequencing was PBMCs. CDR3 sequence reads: CASSSMGTADEQYF. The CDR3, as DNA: TGTGCCAGCAGTTCAATGGGGACAGCTGACGAGCAGTACTTC.